The sequence of this TCR beta chain was determined in a study of cytomegalovirus exposure and HLA in healthy donors. Study-wide background: Unique TCRs numbering some 80 million, obtained from HLA-typed donors, made up an early data release. Findings and limits, study-wide: It was taken for granted in presence/absence analyses that sequencing depth across donors was roughly uniform.

In this sample, this clone turned up a few times. What it recognizes is unknown. Though nominally healthy at sampling, donors likely had unrecorded immune exposures. The CDR3 consists of 15 residues. V lost 2 bases to trimming and J lost 0 bases, with 11 bases between them. Looked up from germline, CDR1 is GTSNPN and CDR2 is SVGIG (reference sequence). 13 Jbeta primers and 60 Vbeta primers were used for the PCR. Produced via immunoSEQ multiplex PCR; TCRdb's table is partial and in-frame only. The sample contains roughly 150,000 clones, 65% to 80% of which appear only once. The V call is TRBV30, the J call TRBJ1-3, with a possible D match to TRBD1 (5 bases). This clonotype was obtained from a woman aged 40-49 years in good health and CMV-seropositive. Sequencing was done on a sample of PBMCs. The CDR3 sequence is CAWSLRQTSGNTIYF. In DNA form, the CDR3 reads TGTGCCTGGAGTCTCCGACAGACCTCTGGAAACACCATATATTTT.